This TCR beta chain comes out of a study of shared clonotypes between healthy human individuals. Study-wide results and limits: Naive CD4 clonotype sharing across a few donors was 4% to 5%. Represented genetic and exposure-history diversity was restricted by having few donors.

This clone showed up just once. Its target is not known. J was trimmed by 9 bases and V by 4 bases; bases with no gene match: 8. The CDR3 runs 15 residues. Germline V gene data show CDR1 as SGHRS and CDR2 as YFSETQ. This table comes from immunoSEQ multiplex PCR, and its TCRdb copy is limited to in-frame clones, with some not included. The sample contains approximately 110,000 clones, just over 65% of which appear only once. The sequenced material came from memory CD8+ T cells sorted from blood. This sample's subset: CD45RO+ cells pooled with CCR7-negative TemRA cells. This receptor was obtained from a woman aged 25 to 39 in good health. The chain recombines TRBV5-1 with TRBJ2-1; TRBD2 aligns across 12 bases. The DNA of the CDR3 is TGCGCCAGCAGCCCTAGCGGGAGGGCCCCGCGTGAGCAGTTCTTC. This encodes CASSPSGRAPREQFF.